The subject of this entry is one T cell receptor beta chain. This record belongs to a study of blood T cell repertoires in COVID-19. Study overall: PBMCs, B-cell-depleted T cells, or T cells provided the cDNA or gDNA that made up the material.

In the authors' workflow: Amplified reference gene primers provided the basis for estimating nucleated cell counts. The table came from immunoSEQ multiplex PCR; TCRdb's copy has only in-frame clones and leaves some out. V and J calls and clone size are copied from that table; D and trimming were computed from the DNA. Of fewer than 400,000 clones in the sample, over 80% are singletons; the top ten hold just under 9%. Trimming took 0 bases from V and 7 from J, leaving 12 bases between them. Germline lookup yields CDR1 LNHNV and CDR2 YYDKDF (reference sequence). This CDR3 has 14 amino acids. Cohorts were assigned according to the clinical history that participants reported. Cohort 3 donors were reported recovered after two negative PCRs, clearance, or symptom resolution.

The V call is TRBV15, the J call TRBJ1-2; D possibly corresponds to TRBD1 (5 bases). Sequenced sample: PBMCs or T cells enriched from blood (not recorded which). The TCR was taken from a woman between 18 and 29 years old who had recovered from COVID-19. As DNA, the CDR3 is TGTGCCACCAGCAGAGATCTGGGGGAGGGTGGCTACACCTTC. Translating it yields CATSRDLGEGGYTF.